This T cell receptor beta chain came from a study of blood T cell repertoires in COVID-19. Individuals aged about 18 to 90 years were recruited from 24 US areas. Participants' own reports of clinical history determined their cohort assignment. Germline values: CDR1 SGDLS, CDR2 YYNGEE. CDR3 size: 18 residues. The trim removed 0 bases at V and 8 bases at J, leaving 16 bases unmatched. Per the original methods: Using reference gene primer amplification, nucleated cell counts were estimated. Data came from immunoSEQ multiplex PCR; TCRdb stores just in-frame clones and leaves some out. That table supplies the V and J calls and clone size; D and trimming were determined from the DNA. Here the sample spans 250,000 to 350,000 clones, roughly 87% being singletons.

This receptor was obtained from a woman in her thirties who had recovered from COVID-19. The chain couples TRBV9 to TRBJ2-1; 8 bases agree with TRBD2. Sequenced material: PBMCs or T cells enriched from blood (not recorded which). CDR3 coding DNA: TGTGCCAGCAGCGTAGCCCTAGGAAGAGCGGGAGATGGAGATGAGCAGTTCTTC. Translating gives CASSVALGRAGDGDEQFF.